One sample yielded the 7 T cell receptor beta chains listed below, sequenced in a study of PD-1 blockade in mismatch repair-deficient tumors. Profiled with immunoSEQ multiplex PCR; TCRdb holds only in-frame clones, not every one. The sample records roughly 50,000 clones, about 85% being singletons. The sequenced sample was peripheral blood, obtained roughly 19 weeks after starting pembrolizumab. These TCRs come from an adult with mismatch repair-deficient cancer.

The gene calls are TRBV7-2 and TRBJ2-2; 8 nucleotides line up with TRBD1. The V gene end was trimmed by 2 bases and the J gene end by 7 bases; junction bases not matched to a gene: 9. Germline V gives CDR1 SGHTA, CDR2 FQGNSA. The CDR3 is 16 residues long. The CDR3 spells CASSLSGQGSFGELFF. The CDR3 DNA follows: TGTGCCAGCAGCTTATCCGGACAGGGTTCGTTCGGGGAGCTGTTTTTT.

The CDR3 spells CASSQAGTIDTQYF. The CDR3, as DNA: TGTGCCAGCAGTCAAGCGGGGACCATCGATACGCAGTATTTT. The chain uses TRBV7-3 and TRBJ2-3; 7 nucleotides line up with TRBD2. Germline V gene data show CDR1 as SGHTA and CDR2 as FQGTGA. CDR3 size: 14 residues. V lost 6 bases to trimming and J lost 6 bases; unmatched junction nucleotides: 9. Together with reference TRBV7-3 and TRBJ2-3, the CDR3 gives the full variable domain: GAGVSQTPSNKVTEKGKYVELRCDPISGHTALYWYRQSLGQGPEFLIYFQGTGAADDSGLPNDRFFAVRPEGSVSTLKIQRTERGDSAVYLCASSQAGTIDTQYFGPGTRLTVL.

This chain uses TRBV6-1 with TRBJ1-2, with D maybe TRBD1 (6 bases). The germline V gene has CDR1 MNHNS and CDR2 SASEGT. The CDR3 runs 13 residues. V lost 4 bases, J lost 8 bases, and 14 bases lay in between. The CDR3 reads CASSGTVIWGYTF. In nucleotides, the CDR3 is TGTGCCAGCAGTGGGACAGTCATTTGGGGCTACACCTTC.

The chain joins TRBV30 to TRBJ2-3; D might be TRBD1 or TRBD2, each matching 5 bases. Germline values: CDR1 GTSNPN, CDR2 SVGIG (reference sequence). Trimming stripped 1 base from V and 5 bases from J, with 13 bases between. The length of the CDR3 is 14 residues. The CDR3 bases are TGTGCCTGGAGTGCGGGACCTCTAGGAGATACGCAGTATTTT. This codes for CAWSAGPLGDTQYF.

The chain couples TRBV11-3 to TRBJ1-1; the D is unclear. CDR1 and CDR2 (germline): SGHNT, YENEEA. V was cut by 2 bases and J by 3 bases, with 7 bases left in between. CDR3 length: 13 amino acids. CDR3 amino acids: CASSLNGYTEAFF. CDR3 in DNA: TGTGCCAGCAGCTTAAACGGATACACTGAAGCTTTCTTT.

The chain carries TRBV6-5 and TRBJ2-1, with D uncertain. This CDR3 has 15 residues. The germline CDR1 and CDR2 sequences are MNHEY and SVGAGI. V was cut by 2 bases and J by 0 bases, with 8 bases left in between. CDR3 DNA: TGTGCCAGCAGTTACACCCCGGTCTCCTACAATGAGCAGTTCTTC. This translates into CASSYTPVSYNEQFF.

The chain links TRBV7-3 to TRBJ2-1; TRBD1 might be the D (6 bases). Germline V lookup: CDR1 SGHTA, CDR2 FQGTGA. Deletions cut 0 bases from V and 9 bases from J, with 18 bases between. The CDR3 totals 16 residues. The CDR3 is CASSLTLGQGIGEQFF. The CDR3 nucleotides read TGTGCCAGCAGCTTAACGTTAGGGCAGGGGATAGGTGAGCAGTTCTTC.